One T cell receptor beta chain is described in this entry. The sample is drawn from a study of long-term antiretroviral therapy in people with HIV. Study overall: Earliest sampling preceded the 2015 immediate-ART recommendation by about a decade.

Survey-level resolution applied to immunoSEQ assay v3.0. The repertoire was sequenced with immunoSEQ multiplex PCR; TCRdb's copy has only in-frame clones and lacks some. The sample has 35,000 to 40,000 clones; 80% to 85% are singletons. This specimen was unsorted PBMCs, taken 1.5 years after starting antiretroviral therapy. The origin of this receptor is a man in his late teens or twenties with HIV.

In DNA, the CDR3 is TGTGCCAGCAGTCGCGACAGGGCGAGCACTGAAGCTTTCTTT. This gives the protein CASSRDRASTEAFF. V and J are TRBV27 and TRBJ1-1, with 7 bases that match TRBD1. The J segment lost 4 bases and the V segment lost 5 bases, leaving 7 bases of the junction unmatched. Germline loops: CDR1 MNHEY, CDR2 SMNVEV (reference sequence). This CDR3 has 14 amino acids.